The T cell receptor (beta chain) under discussion was sequenced for a study of CD8+ T cells in alopecia areata. General study results and limits: Patients shared TCRs less clearly than mice did, possibly owing to HLA.

About this clone itself: Its specificity is not known.

cDNA serving as the sequencing template came from extracted, reverse transcribed RNA. Clones were sequenced by immunoSEQ multiplex PCR, and TCRdb holds only the in-frame ones, with some missing. The repertoire holds 100,000 to 130,000 clones, with roughly 60% as singletons. V was pared by 5 bases and J by 7 bases, with 15 bases between. The CDR3 spans 15 residues. CDR1 and CDR2 from the germline V gene are MNHEY and SMNVEV (reference sequence). The sequence came from a human donor in good health. Specimen: CD8+ T cells sorted from blood. The gene calls are TRBV27 and TRBJ1-6; D not resolved. The CDR3 DNA follows: TGTGCCAGCAGTCGCGACAAACTGGGGAATTCACCCCTCCACTTT. Protein: CASSRDKLGNSPLHF.